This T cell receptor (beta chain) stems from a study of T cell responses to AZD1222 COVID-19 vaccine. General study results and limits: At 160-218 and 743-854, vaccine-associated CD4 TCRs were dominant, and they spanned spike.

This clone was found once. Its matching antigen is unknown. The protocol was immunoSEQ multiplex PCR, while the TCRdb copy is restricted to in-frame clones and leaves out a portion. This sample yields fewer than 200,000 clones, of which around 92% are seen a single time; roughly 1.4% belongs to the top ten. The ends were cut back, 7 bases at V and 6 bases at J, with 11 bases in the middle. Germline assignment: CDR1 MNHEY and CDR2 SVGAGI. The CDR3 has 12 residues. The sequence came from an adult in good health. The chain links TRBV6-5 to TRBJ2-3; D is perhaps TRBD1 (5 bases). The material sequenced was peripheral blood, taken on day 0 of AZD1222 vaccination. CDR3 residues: CASKVPGDTQYF. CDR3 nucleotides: TGTGCCAGCAAGGTTCCAGGGGATACGCAGTATTTT.